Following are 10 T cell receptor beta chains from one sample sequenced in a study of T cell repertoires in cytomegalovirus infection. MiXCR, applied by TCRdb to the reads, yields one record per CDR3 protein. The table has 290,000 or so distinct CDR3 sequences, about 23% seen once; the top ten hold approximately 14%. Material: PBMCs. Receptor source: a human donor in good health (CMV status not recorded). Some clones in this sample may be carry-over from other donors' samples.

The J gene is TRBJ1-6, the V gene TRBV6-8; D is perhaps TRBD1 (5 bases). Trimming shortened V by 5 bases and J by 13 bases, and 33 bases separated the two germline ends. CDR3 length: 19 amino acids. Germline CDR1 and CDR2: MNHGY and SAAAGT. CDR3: CASSAKDILGVLTAPPLHF. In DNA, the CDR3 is TGTGCCAGCAGTGCGAAGGACATTTTAGGGGTCTTAACAGCCCCGCCCCTCCACTTT.

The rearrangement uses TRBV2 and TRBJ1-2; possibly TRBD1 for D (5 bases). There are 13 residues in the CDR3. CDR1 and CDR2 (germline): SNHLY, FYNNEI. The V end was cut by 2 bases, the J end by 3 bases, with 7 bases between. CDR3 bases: TGTGCCAGCAGTGAATTGGGGGACTATGGCTACACCTTC. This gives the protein CASSELGDYGYTF.

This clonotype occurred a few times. CDR3 loop: CATSRDLRQNYGYTF. The DNA for the CDR3 is TGTGCCACCAGCAGAGATTTACGGCAGAACTATGGCTACACCTTC. The V and J genes are TRBV15 and TRBJ1-2, with D unresolved. Germline CDR1 reads LNHNV; CDR2 reads YYDKDF (reference sequence). There are 15 residues in the CDR3. V lost 0 bases, J lost 2 bases, and 10 bases lay in between.

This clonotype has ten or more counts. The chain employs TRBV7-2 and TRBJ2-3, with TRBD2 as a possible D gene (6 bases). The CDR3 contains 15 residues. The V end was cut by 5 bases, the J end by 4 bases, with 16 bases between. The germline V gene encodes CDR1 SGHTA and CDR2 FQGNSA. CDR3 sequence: CASSSGAAGADTQYF. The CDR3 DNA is TGTGCCAGCAGCAGTGGTGCAGCGGGCGCAGATACGCAGTATTTT.

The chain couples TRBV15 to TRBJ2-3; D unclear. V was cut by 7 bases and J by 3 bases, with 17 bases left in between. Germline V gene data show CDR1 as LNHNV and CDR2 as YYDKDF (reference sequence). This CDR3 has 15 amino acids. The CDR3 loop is CATTAAGPSTDTQYF. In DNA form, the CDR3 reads TGTGCCACCACGGCAGCCGGGCCCTCAACAGATACGCAGTATTTT.

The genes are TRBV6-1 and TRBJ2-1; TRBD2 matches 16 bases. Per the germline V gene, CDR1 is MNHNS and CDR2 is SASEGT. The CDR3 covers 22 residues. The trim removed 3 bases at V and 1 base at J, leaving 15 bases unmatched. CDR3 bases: TGTGCCAGCAGTGAGTCGTCACCGGGACTAGCGGGGGGGCTTAGGTCCTACAATGAGCAGTTCTTC. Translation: CASSESSPGLAGGLRSYNEQFF.

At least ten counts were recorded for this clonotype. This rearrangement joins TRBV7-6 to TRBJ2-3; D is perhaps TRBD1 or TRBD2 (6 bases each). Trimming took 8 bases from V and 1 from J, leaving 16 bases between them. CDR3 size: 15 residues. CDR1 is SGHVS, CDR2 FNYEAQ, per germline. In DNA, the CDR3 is TGTGCCAGCCGCGATCCGGGGGCCCGCACAGATACGCAGTATTTT. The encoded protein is CASRDPGARTDTQYF.

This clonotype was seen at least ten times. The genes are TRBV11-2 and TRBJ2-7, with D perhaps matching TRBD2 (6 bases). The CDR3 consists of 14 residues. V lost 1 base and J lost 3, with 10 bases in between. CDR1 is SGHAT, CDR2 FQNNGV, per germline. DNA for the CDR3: TGTGCCAGCAGCTTAGGACTAGATAACTACGAGCAGTACTTC. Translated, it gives CASSLGLDNYEQYF.

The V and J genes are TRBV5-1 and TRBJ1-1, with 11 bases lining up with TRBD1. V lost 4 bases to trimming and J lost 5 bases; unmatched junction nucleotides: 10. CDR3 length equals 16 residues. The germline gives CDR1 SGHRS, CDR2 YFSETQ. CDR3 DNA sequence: TGCGCCAGCAGCAGAGGACAGGGGGCTAAAAGGACTGAAGCTTTCTTT. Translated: CASSRGQGAKRTEAFF.

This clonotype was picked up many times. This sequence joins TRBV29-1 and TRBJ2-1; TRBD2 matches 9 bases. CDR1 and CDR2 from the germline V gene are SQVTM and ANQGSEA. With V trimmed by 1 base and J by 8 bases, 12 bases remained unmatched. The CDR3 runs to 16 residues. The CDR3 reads CSVEAGISGRFYEQFF. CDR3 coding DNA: TGCAGCGTTGAAGCTGGGATTAGCGGGAGATTTTATGAGCAGTTCTTC.